Listed here are 28 T cell receptor beta chains from one sample, sequenced in a study of control samples from healthy donors and cancer patients. Only in-frame clones appear in the TCRdb table, and some are missing; sequencing was by immunoSEQ multiplex PCR. Among 80,000 to 85,000 clones, more than 70% were seen once, and the ten largest hold 4.5% to 6%. The source material was blood. These TCRs come from a woman between 50 and 59 years old in good health.

The V and J genes are TRBV9 and TRBJ1-2; D not certain. V lost 6 bases to trimming and J lost 2 bases, with 5 bases between them. CDR1 and CDR2 (germline): SGDLS, YYNGEE. The CDR3 is 11 residues long. The CDR3 DNA is TGTGCCAGCAACTCGAACTATGGCTACACCTTC. This gives the protein CASNSNYGYTF.

The genes are TRBV4-1 and TRBJ1-4, with D unclear. This CDR3 contains 14 residues. Germline V gives CDR1 MGHRA, CDR2 YSYEKL. Trimming took 4 bases from V and 8 from J, leaving 14 bases between them. CDR3 coding DNA: TGCGCCAGCAGCCGGATCGGCCCGCCCGAAAAACTGTTTTTT. It encodes CASSRIGPPEKLFF.

The chain combines TRBV14 with TRBJ1-1; D ambiguous. V was clipped by 4 bases and J by 6 bases, with 12 bases between them. The CDR3 runs 13 residues. Germline-derived CDR1 and CDR2 are SGHDN and FVKESK. For the CDR3, the DNA is TGTGCCAGCAGCCTAGACATGTGGGCTGAAGCTTTCTTT. This gives the protein CASSLDMWAEAFF.

J is TRBJ1-3 and V is TRBV19, with no clear D. This CDR3 comprises 20 residues. The germline V gene encodes CDR1 LNHDA and CDR2 SQIVND (reference sequence). Deletions cut 4 bases from V and 0 bases from J, with 25 bases between. The CDR3 reads CASSSGRLEPYFYSGNTIYF. The CDR3 bases are TGTGCCAGTAGTAGCGGGCGCCTGGAACCTTATTTTTACTCTGGAAACACCATATATTTT.

The chain recombines TRBV19 with TRBJ1-1; TRBD1 might be the D (5 bases). Germline V gene data show CDR1 as LNHDA and CDR2 as SQIVND (reference sequence). The CDR3 runs 14 residues. V was pared by 0 bases and J by 6 bases, with 11 bases between. In DNA form, the CDR3 reads TGTGCCAGTAGTATAGATCAGGGCTTTGCTGAAGCTTTCTTT. Protein sequence: CASSIDQGFAEAFF.

Only one count was recorded for this clone. The chain recombines TRBV20-1 with TRBJ1-1; D not resolved. The CDR3 length is 11 residues. With 3 bases removed from V and 3 bases from J, the gap between germline ends came to 5 bases. The germline V gene has CDR1 DFQATT and CDR2 SNEGSKA (reference sequence). CDR3 sequence (DNA): TGCAGTGCTAGTGGGTACACTGAAGCTTTCTTT. Protein product: CSASGYTEAFF.

This chain joins TRBV3-1 (or the pseudogene TRBV3-2) and TRBJ1-2; no definite D call. The CDR3 length is 16 residues. Germline-derived CDR1 and CDR2 are LGHDT and YNNKEL (reference sequence). The V end lost 5 bases, the J end lost 0 bases, and 16 bases lay between the germline ends. The CDR3 DNA reads TGTGCCAGCAGCTTAGCCCCGGCCCCGGCTAACTATGGCTACACCTTC. Translated, it gives CASSLAPAPANYGYTF.

The chain recombines TRBV19 with TRBJ1-3; D remains unclear. Germline CDR1 LNHDA, CDR2 SQIVND (reference sequence). The CDR3 spans 15 residues. Trimming shortened V by 5 bases and J by 4 bases, and 15 bases separated the two germline ends. CDR3 amino acids: CASSVVAYTGNTIYF. Written as DNA, the CDR3 is TGTGCCAGTAGTGTGGTGGCGTACACAGGAAACACCATATATTTT. Supplemented by reference TRBV19 and TRBJ1-3, the full variable domain reads DGGITQSPKYLFRKEGQNVTLSCEQNLNHDAMYWYRQDPGQGLRLIYYSQIVNDFQKGDIAEGYSVSREKKESFPLTVTSAQKNPTAFYLCASSVVAYTGNTIYFGEGSWLTVV.

This clone was observed once. The chain recombines TRBV24-1 with TRBJ2-1; 8 bases map to TRBD2. This CDR3 spans 16 amino acids. V shed 1 base and J 4 bases; nucleotides not matched to a gene: 5. CDR1 KGHDR and CDR2 SFDVKD come from the germline V gene. The CDR3 DNA is TGTGCCACCAGTGATTTTGGCGGGGGGATATACAATGAGCAGTTCTTC. Translation: CATSDFGGGIYNEQFF.

The table lists this clone with a count of one. This chain connects TRBV6-5 to TRBJ2-5; D possibly corresponds to TRBD2 (6 bases). The germline gives CDR1 MNHEY, CDR2 SVGAGI. Trimming removed 4 bases from V and 3 bases from J, with 15 bases in between. This CDR3 contains 15 residues. The CDR3 region has the DNA TGTGCCAGCAGTTCTAGGCCCAGGAGGGAAGAGACCCAGTACTTC. This translates into CASSSRPRREETQYF.

The chain is built from TRBV2 and TRBJ1-2; TRBD1 might be the D (6 bases). The CDR3 spans 12 residues. Germline lookup yields CDR1 SNHLY and CDR2 FYNNEI. V shed 2 bases and J shed 5 bases, with 6 bases lying between them. This CDR3 is CASSEQGYGYTF. The DNA for the CDR3 is TGTGCCAGCAGTGAACAGGGGTATGGCTACACCTTC.

This clone was seen just once. The same CDR3 can be traced to other DNA sequences in this sample. CDR3 DNA: TGTGCCAGCAGCATTGGAAACACCATATATTTT. Residues: CASSIGNTIYF. V gene TRBV12-3 or TRBV12-4 combines with J gene TRBJ1-3; D gene uncertain. CDR3 length: 11 amino acids. The V end was cut by 6 bases, the J end by 3 bases, with 3 bases between.

The chain employs TRBV3-1 (or the pseudogene TRBV3-2) and TRBJ2-3; TRBD2 matches at 11 bases. V lost 0 bases and J lost 8; bases outside the gene matches: 16. Germline-derived CDR1 and CDR2 are LGHDT and YNNKEL (reference sequence). This CDR3 comprises 19 residues. The CDR3 DNA reads as TGTGCCAGCAGCCAAGAACCATGGCCTATTAGCGGGGGGGCAGGTACGCAGTATTTT. Amino acids: CASSQEPWPISGGAGTQYF.

This clone was seen once. The rearrangement links TRBV11-2 to TRBJ1-4, with TRBD1 identical over 7 bases. Trimming removed 1 base from V and 8 bases from J; junction bases left unmatched: 13. This CDR3 contains 17 residues. Germline V CDR1 and CDR2: SGHAT, FQNNGV. The CDR3 DNA sequence: TGTGCCAGCAGCTTAGTAGGGGCAGGGGGGCGGGGGGAAAAACTGTTTTTT. Amino acids: CASSLVGAGGRGEKLFF.

This chain uses TRBV3-1 (or the pseudogene TRBV3-2) with TRBJ1-2; possibly TRBD1 for D (5 bases). CDR1 and CDR2 from the germline V gene are LGHDT and YNNKEL (reference sequence). Trimming shortened V by 4 bases and J by 11 bases, and 29 bases separated the two germline ends. The CDR3 extends over 17 amino acids. The CDR3 loop is CASSLTGSTGGRVRYTF. The DNA for the CDR3 is TGTGCCAGCAGCCTAACAGGCAGTACCGGGGGTAGGGTGAGGTACACCTTC.

The chain uses TRBV2 and TRBJ1-2, with D possibly TRBD1 on 6 matching bases. This CDR3 region has 14 residues. Per the germline V gene, CDR1 is SNHLY and CDR2 is FYNNEI. V was clipped by 2 bases and J by 4 bases, with 11 bases between them. CDR3 DNA: TGTGCCAGCAGTGAATGGGGGGCCCCCTATGGCTACACCTTC. It translates to CASSEWGAPYGYTF.

The chain recombines TRBV5-6 with TRBJ1-5; perhaps TRBD1 as D (5 bases). The CDR3 covers 14 residues. Germline CDR1 is SGHDT and CDR2 is YYEEEE. V dropped 3 bases and J dropped 5 bases, with 12 bases sitting between them. The CDR3 here is CASSYWTSDQPQHF. The CDR3 coding sequence is TGTGCCAGCAGCTACTGGACAAGCGATCAGCCCCAGCATTTT. Drawing the rest from reference TRBV5-6 and TRBJ1-5, the complete variable domain is DAGVTQSPTHLIKTRGQQVTLRCSPKSGHDTVSWYQQALGQGPQFIFQYYEEEERQRGNFPDRFSGHQFPNYSSELNVNALLLGDSALYLCASSYWTSDQPQHFGDGTRLSIL.

The gene calls are TRBV10-2 and TRBJ2-1; 11 nucleotides agree with TRBD2. CDR3 size: 12 residues. Germline-derived CDR1 and CDR2 are WSHSY and SAAADI. V lost 2 bases, J lost 12 bases, and 0 bases stayed unmatched. The CDR3 sequence: CASSELAGGQFF. The CDR3 DNA follows: TGCGCCAGCAGTGAGCTAGCGGGGGGGCAGTTCTTC.

The rearrangement uses TRBV6-5 and TRBJ1-2, with D maybe TRBD1 (5 bases). The CDR3 covers 15 residues. With 6 bases removed from V and 5 bases from J, the gap between germline ends came to 19 bases. From germline, CDR1 is MNHEY and CDR2 SVGAGI. Here the CDR3 DNA reads TGTGCCAGCAGCCCCTGGAGGCGGGACCCGTATGGCTACACCTTC. It codes for CASSPWRRDPYGYTF.

The rearrangement joins TRBV6-5 to TRBJ1-2; D possibly corresponds to TRBD1 (5 bases). Germline V CDR1 and CDR2: MNHEY, SVGAGI. The CDR3 has 12 amino acids. The ends were cut back, 6 bases at V and 8 bases at J, with 13 bases in the middle. The CDR3 bases are TGTGCCAGCAGGTTAGACAGTTACGGCTACACCTTC. Protein product: CASRLDSYGYTF.

The chain combines TRBV18 with TRBJ1-2; 7 nucleotides agree with TRBD1. The V gene's germline CDR1 is KGHSH and CDR2 LQKENI. Unmatched junction bases numbered 9, after V lost 3 bases and J lost 8 bases. The CDR3 totals 14 residues. Here the CDR3 reads CASSPDRDSWGYTF. In nucleotides, the CDR3 is TGTGCCAGCTCACCCGACCGGGACAGTTGGGGCTACACCTTC.

The chain carries TRBV3-1 (or the pseudogene TRBV3-2) and TRBJ2-2; 7 bases are a match to TRBD1. The CDR3 length is 15 residues. Looked up from germline, CDR1 is LGHDT and CDR2 is YNNKEL (reference sequence). V was pared by 4 bases and J by 3 bases, with 5 bases of the junction left unmatched. CDR3 sequence: CASSRDSRYTGELFF. The CDR3, as DNA: TGTGCCAGCAGCCGGGACAGCCGTTACACCGGGGAGCTGTTTTTT.

The CDR3 DNA sequence: TGTGCCAGCAGCCAAGAGGGTTACGGGGGAACGGAGACCCAGTACTTC. Protein product: CASSQEGYGGTETQYF. The chain links TRBV3-1 (or the pseudogene TRBV3-2) to TRBJ2-5; possible D gene TRBD2, 6 bases. Trimming removed 0 bases at V and 5 bases at J, with 16 bases between. CDR1 is LGHDT, CDR2 YNNKEL, per germline (reference sequence). The CDR3 is 16 amino acids.

The rearrangement uses TRBV2 and TRBJ2-7; D not resolved. The V gene lost 7 bases and the J gene lost 2 bases, with 9 bases spanning the gap. In germline, CDR1 is SNHLY, CDR2 FYNNEI. The CDR3 is 12 residues long. The DNA for the CDR3 is TGTGCCAGCACCGGGCCCACCTACGAGCAGTACTTC. It is translated as CASTGPTYEQYF.

V usage is TRBV20-1 and J usage is TRBJ2-7, with 8 bases aligning to TRBD2. After removal of 3 bases from V and 2 bases from J, the junction contained 6 bases not matched to a gene. The CDR3 has 14 residues. Germline values: CDR1 DFQATT, CDR2 SNEGSKA (reference sequence). As DNA, the CDR3 is TGCAGTGCTAGTGATAGCGGGGACGCCTACGAGCAGTACTTC. This translates into CSASDSGDAYEQYF.

The rearrangement uses TRBV6-5 and TRBJ1-4, with 8 bases that match TRBD1. The germline gives CDR1 MNHEY, CDR2 SVGAGI. This CDR3 region has 14 residues. V trimming: 5 bases; J trimming: 8 bases; junction bases outside the gene matches: 7. The CDR3 nucleotides are TGTGCCAGCAGTCCAGGGGGCAGTCAAGAAAAACTGTTTTTT. It is translated as CASSPGGSQEKLFF.

J is TRBJ2-7 and V is TRBV5-1; 7 nucleotides match TRBD1. The germline CDR1 and CDR2 sequences are SGHRS and YFSETQ. The CDR3 totals 13 residues. The V segment lost 7 bases and the J segment 0 bases; nucleotides outside the gene matches: 4. CDR3 sequence: CASRGQVSYEQYF. The DNA of the CDR3 is TGCGCCAGCCGAGGACAGGTCTCCTACGAGCAGTACTTC.

This sequence joins TRBV29-1 and TRBJ1-1; the D gene is possibly TRBD1 (6 bases). V lost 5 bases to trimming and J lost 1 base, with 14 bases between them. There are 14 residues in the CDR3. Germline CDR1 SQVTM, CDR2 ANQGSEA. The chain's CDR3 is CSVRDTAWNTEAFF. The CDR3 region has the DNA TGCAGCGTTCGGGACACCGCATGGAACACTGAAGCTTTCTTT.